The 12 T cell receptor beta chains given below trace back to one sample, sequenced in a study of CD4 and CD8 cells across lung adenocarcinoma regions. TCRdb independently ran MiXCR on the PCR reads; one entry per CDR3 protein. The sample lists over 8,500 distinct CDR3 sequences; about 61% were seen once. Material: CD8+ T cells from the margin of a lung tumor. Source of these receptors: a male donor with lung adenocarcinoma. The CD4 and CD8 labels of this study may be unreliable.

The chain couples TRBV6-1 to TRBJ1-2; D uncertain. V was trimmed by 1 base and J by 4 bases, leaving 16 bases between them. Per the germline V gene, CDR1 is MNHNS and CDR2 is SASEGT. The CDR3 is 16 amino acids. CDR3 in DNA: TGTGCCAGCAGTGAAGAGGACGTCGTCGTAGTCTATGGCTACACCTTC. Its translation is CASSEEDVVVVYGYTF.

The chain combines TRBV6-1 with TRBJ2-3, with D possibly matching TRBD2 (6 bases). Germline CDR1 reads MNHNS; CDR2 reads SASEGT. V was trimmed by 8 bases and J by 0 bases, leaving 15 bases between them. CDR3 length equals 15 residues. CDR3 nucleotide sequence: TGTGCCAGCGGAATCCGGGACTCGAGCACAGATACGCAGTATTTT. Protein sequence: CASGIRDSSTDTQYF.

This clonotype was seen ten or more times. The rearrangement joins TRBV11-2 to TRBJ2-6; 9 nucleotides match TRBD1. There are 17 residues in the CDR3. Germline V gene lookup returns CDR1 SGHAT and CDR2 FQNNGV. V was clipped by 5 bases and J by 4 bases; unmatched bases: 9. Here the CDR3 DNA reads TGTGCCAGCAGCCCGTTACAGGGGGCGGACGGGGCCAACGTCCTGACTTTC. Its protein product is CASSPLQGADGANVLTF.

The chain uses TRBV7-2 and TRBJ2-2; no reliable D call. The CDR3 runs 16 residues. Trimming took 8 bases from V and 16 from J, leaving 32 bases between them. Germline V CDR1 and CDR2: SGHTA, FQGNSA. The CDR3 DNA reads TGTGCCAGCGGCGTAGTCCAGGCTGTGGGCGCCGAGGCGCAGTTTTTT. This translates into CASGVVQAVGAEAQFF.

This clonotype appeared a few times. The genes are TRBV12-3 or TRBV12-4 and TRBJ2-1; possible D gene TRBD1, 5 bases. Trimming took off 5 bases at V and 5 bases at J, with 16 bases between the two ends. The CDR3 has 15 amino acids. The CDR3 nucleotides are TGTGCCAGCAGTCTAGGGGTCAGCCACGACAATGAGCAGTTCTTC. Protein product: CASSLGVSHDNEQFF.

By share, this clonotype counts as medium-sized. CDR3 loop: CASSLGLATDTQYF. CDR3 nucleotide sequence: TGTGCCAGCAGCCTCGGACTAGCGACAGATACGCAGTATTTT. V is TRBV7-2 and J is TRBJ2-3; TRBD2 agrees at 9 bases. The CDR3 has 14 amino acids. The trim removed 5 bases at V and 3 bases at J, leaving 3 bases unmatched. Germline V gene lookup returns CDR1 SGHTA and CDR2 FQGNSA.

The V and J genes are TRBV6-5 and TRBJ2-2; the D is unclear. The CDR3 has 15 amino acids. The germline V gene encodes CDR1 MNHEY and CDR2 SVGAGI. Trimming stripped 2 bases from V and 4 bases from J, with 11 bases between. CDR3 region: CASSYGQRGTGELFF. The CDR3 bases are TGTGCCAGCAGTTACGGGCAGCGTGGCACCGGGGAGCTGTTTTTT.

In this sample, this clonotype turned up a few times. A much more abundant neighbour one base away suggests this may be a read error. CDR3 DNA: TGTGCCAGCAGCTTAGACCCGGGAGTATGGAATGAGCAGTACTTC. It translates to CASSLDPGVWNEQYF. The chain is built from TRBV7-2 and TRBJ2-1; D possibly corresponds to TRBD2 (6 bases). The DNA end is a closer match to TRBJ2-7, so the J assignment may be wrong. The CDR3 consists of 15 residues. In germline, CDR1 is SGHTA, CDR2 FQGNSA.

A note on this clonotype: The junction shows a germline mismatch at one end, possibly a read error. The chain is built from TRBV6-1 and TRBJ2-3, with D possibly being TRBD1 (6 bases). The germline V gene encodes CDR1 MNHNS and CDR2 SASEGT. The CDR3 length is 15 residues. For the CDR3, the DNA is TGTGCCAGCAGCGGACAGCCTGTTGGCACAGGTGAGCAGTTTTTT. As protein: CASSGQPVGTGEQFF.

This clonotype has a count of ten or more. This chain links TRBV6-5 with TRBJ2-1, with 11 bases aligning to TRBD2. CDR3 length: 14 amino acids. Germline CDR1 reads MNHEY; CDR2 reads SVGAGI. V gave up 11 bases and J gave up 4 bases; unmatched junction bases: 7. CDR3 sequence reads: CAASGLAVYNEQFF. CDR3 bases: TGTGCCGCTTCGGGACTAGCGGTTTACAATGAGCAGTTCTTC.

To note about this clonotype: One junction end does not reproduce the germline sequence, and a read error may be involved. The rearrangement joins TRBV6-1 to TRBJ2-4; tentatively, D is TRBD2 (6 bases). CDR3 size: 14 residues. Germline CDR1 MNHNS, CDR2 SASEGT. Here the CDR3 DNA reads TGTGGCAGCACGGGGGTGGGAGCGCCAGATACGCAGTATTTC. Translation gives CGSTGVGAPDTQYF.

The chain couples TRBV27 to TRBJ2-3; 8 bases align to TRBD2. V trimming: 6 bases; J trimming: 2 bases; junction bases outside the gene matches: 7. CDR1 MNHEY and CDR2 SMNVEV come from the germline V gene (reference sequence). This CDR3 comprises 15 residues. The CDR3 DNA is TGTGCCAGCAGGCGGGGGGACTTTTCCACAGATACGCAGTATTTT. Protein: CASRRGDFSTDTQYF.